The sequence of this TCR beta chain was determined in a study of CD8 T cells in Susac syndrome. The overall study: Patients with Susac syndrome were therapy-naive, on corticosteroids, or on intravenous immunoglobulin alone at blood draw.

J was trimmed by 2 bases and V by 2 bases; bases with no gene match: 6. Per the germline V gene, CDR1 is LGHDT and CDR2 is YNNKEL (reference sequence). The CDR3 covers 16 residues. Random hexamers primed reverse transcription of 0.5 to 1 ug RNA. The TCR beta CDR3 was amplified by immunoSEQ multiplex PCR across 54 Vbeta, 13 Jbeta. TCRdb ran MiXCR on the immunoSEQ multiplex PCR reads and lists one entry per CDR3 protein. Of under 110,000 distinct CDR3 sequences in the sample, 94% were seen once. The sample comprised CD8+ T cells from PBMCs. This clonotype was obtained from a human donor with Susac syndrome. The chain recombines TRBV3-1 with TRBJ2-3; 8 bases match TRBD2. As DNA, the CDR3 is TGTGCCAGCAGCCAACTTGGCGGGGGGCTCACAGATACGCAGTATTTT. It is translated as CASSQLGGGLTDTQYF.